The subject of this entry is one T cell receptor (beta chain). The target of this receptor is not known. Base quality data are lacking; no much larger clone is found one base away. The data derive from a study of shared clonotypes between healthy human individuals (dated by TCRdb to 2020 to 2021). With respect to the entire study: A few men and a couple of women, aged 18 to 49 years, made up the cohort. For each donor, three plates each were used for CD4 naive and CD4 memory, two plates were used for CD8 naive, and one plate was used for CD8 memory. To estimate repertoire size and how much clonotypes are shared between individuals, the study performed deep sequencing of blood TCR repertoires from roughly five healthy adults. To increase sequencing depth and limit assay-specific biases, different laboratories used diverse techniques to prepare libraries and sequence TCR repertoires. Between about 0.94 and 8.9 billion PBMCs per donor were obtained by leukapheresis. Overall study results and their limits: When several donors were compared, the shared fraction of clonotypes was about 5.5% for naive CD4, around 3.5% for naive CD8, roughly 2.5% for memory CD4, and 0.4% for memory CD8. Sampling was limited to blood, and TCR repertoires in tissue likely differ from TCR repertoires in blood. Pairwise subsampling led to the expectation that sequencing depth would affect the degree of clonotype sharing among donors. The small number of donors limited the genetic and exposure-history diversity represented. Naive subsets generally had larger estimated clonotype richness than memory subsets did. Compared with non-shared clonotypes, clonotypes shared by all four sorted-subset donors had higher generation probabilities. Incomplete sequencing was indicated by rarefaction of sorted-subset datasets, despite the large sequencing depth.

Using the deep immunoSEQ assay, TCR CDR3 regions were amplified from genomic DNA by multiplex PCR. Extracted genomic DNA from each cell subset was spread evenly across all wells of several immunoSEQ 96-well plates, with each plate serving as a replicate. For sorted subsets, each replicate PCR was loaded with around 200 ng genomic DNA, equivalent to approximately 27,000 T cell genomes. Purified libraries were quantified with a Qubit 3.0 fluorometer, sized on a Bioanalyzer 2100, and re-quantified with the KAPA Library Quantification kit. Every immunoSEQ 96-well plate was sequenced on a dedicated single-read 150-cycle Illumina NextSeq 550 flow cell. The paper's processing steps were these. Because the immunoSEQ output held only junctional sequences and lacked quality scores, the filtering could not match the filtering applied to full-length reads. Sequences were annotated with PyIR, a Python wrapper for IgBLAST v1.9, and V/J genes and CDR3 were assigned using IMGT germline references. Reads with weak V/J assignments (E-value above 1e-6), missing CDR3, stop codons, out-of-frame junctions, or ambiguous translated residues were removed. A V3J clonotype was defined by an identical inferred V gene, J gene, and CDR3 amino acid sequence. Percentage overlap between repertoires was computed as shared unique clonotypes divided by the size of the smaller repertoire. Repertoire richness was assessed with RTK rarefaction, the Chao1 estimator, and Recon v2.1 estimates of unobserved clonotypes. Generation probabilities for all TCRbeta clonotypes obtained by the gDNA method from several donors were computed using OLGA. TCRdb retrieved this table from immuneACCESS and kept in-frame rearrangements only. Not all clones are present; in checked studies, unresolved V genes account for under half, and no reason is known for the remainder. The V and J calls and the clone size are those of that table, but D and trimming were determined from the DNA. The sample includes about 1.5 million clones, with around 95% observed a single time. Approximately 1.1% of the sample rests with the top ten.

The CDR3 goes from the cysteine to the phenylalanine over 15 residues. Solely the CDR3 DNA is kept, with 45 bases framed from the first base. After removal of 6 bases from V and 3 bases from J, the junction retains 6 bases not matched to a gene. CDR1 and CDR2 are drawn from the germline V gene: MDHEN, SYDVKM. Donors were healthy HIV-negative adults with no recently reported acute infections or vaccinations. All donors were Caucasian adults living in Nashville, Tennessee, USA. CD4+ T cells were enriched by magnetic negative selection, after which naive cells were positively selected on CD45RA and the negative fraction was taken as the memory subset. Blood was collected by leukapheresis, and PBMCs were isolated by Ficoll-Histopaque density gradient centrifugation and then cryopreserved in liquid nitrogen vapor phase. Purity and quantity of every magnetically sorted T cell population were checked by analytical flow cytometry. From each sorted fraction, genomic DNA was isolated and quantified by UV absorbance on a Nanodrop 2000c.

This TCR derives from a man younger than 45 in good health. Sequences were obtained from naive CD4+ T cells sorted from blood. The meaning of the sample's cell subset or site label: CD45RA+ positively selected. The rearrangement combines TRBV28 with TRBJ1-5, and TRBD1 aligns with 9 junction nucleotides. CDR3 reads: CASRATGGYNQPQHF. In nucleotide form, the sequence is TGTGCCAGCAGGGCGACAGGGGGATACAATCAGCCCCAGCATTTT.